This is a list of T cell receptor beta chains from one sample in a study of shared clonotypes between healthy human individuals. Produced via immunoSEQ multiplex PCR; TCRdb's table is partial and in-frame only. This table has more than 2 million clones, 85% to 95% appearing once. Sequenced sample: naive CD4+ T cells sorted from blood. Source of these receptors: a man between 18 and 29 years old in good health. Both conserved end residues are part of each CDR3. D genes are given only for firm matches. Clone size is stated in some rows and not others, as once, few, many or a class when expanded.

V gene,clone size,J gene,D gene,CDR3 DNA,CDR3 protein
TRBV21-1,.,TRBJ2-7,.,TGTGCCGCCCCCGAGAGCGGATACGAGCAGTACTTC,CAAPESGYEQYF
TRBV6-5,.,TRBJ2-2,.,TGTGCCAGCAGGACGGGACGGCTGAACACCGGGGAGCTGTTTTTT,CASRTGRLNTGELFF
TRBV5-4,.,TRBJ2-1,TRBD2,TGTGCCAGCAGCTCAATAGCGGGAGGTTATAATGAGCAGTTCTTC,CASSSIAGGYNEQFF
TRBV6-5,once,TRBJ2-5,TRBD1,TGTGCCAGCAGTAGTCTCGGGACAGGGGGGGAGACCCAGTACTTC,CASSSLGTGGETQYF
TRBV30,.,TRBJ2-1,.,TGTGCCTGCATCCCGACGGCTACCTACAATGAGCAGTTCTTC,CACIPTATYNEQFF
TRBV5-6,.,TRBJ2-5,TRBD2,TGTGCCAGCAGCCCAGCGGGAGCCGCGTACCAAGAGACCCAGTACTTC,CASSPAGAAYQETQYF
TRBV6-6,.,TRBJ2-7,.,TGTGCCAGCACCGTCAGCGGAACTCTCTACGAGCAGTACTTC,CASTVSGTLYEQYF
TRBV6-5,.,TRBJ2-1,.,TGTGCCAGCAGTTACCCCGGGGGCGGGAGTAATGAGCAGTTCTTC,CASSYPGGGSNEQFF
TRBV28,.,TRBJ2-7,TRBD1,TGTGCCAGCAGTTTATTAGGGACAGGGGGTAACGAGCAGTACTTC,CASSLLGTGGNEQYF
TRBV7-6,once,TRBJ1-2,.,TGTGCCAGCAGCCCGGACATCAACTATGGCTACACCTTC,CASSPDINYGYTF
TRBV6-6,.,TRBJ2-5,.,TGTGCCAGCATTAAAACAGGGGAGACCCAGTACTTC,CASIKTGETQYF
TRBV19,.,TRBJ2-3,.,TGTGCCAGTAGTAGTAGCGGTAACACAGATACGCAGTATTTT,CASSSSGNTDTQYF
TRBV27,once,TRBJ1-5,TRBD1,TGTGCCAGCAGGACCTCAGGGGGGGGCCAGCCCCAGCATTTT,CASRTSGGGQPQHF
TRBV10-3,.,TRBJ2-4,.,TGTGCCATCAGTGAGTCAAAGGGGATAGACATTCAGTACTTC,CAISESKGIDIQYF
TRBV30,.,TRBJ1-1,.,TGTGCCTGGAAGGGCTTAGGGAACACTGAAGCTTTCTTT,CAWKGLGNTEAFF
TRBV15,.,TRBJ1-5,.,TGTGCCACCAGCAGGTTCGATGGGTCCCCCAATCAGCCCCAGCATTTT,CATSRFDGSPNQPQHF
TRBV9,.,TRBJ2-2,.,TGTGCCAGCAGCGTAGGGGCTAGCGCGAACACCGGGGAGCTGTTTTTT,CASSVGASANTGELFF